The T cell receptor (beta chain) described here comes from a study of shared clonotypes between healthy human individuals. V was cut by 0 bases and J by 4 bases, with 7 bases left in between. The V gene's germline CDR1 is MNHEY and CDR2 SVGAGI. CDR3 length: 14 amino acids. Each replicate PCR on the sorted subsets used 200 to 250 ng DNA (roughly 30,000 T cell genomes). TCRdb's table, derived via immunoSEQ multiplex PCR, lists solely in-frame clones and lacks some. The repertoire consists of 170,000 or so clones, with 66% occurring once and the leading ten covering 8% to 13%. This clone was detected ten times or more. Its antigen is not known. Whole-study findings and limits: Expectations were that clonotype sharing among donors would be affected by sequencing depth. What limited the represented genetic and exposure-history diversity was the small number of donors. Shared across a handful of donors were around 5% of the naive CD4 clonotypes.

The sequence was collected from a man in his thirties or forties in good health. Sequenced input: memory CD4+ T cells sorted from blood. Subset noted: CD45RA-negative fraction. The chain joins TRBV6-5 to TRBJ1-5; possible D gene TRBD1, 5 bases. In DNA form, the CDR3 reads TGTGCCAGCAGTTACTCGAGGGGAAATCAGCCCCAGCATTTT. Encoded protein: CASSYSRGNQPQHF.